The 20 T cell receptor beta chains given below trace back to one sample, sequenced in a study of blood T cell repertoires in COVID-19. Sequenced by immunoSEQ multiplex PCR; TCRdb stores in-frame clones only, minus some. The sample carries fewer than 200,000 clones, about 85% recorded once. What was sequenced was PBMCs or T cells enriched from blood (not recorded which). The receptors come from a woman aged 40-49 years in a cohort exposed to, infected with or recovered from COVID-19 (not recorded which).

This chain connects TRBV5-4 to TRBJ2-1; no clear D gene. The V end was cut by 1 base, the J end by 1 base, with 9 bases between. The CDR3 covers 15 residues. Germline CDR1 SGHNT, CDR2 YYREEE (reference sequence). CDR3 in DNA: TGTGCCAGCAGCTTGAAAAGAGAGTCCTACAATGAGCAGTTCTTC. Translated, it gives CASSLKRESYNEQFF.

Worth noting for this clone: At one end, the junction sequence differs from germline, possibly due to a read error. The chain carries TRBV6-1 and TRBJ1-1; D not resolved. Germline V gene data show CDR1 as MNHNS and CDR2 as SASEGT. This CDR3 comprises 12 residues. The CDR3 sequence: CASNELPGQAFF. CDR3 sequence (DNA): TGTGCCAGCAATGAATTACCTGGGCAAGCTTTCTTT.

The chain uses TRBV4-3 and TRBJ2-2, with 9 bases fitting TRBD1. The CDR3 has 18 amino acids. V shed 5 bases and J 1 base; nucleotides not matched to a gene: 11. The V gene's germline CDR1 is LGHNA and CDR2 YSLEER. The CDR3 DNA sequence: TGCGCCAGCAGCTCCGGACAGGGGCGAGTAAGGAACACCGGGGAGCTGTTTTTT. Amino acids: CASSSGQGRVRNTGELFF.

This chain joins TRBV18 and TRBJ1-1; D might be TRBD1 (6 bases). The CDR3 spans 13 residues. CDR1 KGHSH and CDR2 LQKENI come from the germline V gene. V was clipped by 3 bases and J by 8 bases, with 13 bases between them. The CDR3, as DNA: TGTGCCAGCTCACCCTTGAGAGGACAGGAAGCTTTCTTT. It specifies CASSPLRGQEAFF.

The CDR3 is CASSLAFGANVLTF. Here the CDR3 DNA reads TGCGCCAGCAGCTTGGCCTTTGGGGCCAACGTCCTGACTTTC. The chain couples TRBV5-1 to TRBJ2-6; unclear D gene. The CDR3 sequence is 14 residues long. V lost 0 bases and J lost 3, with 4 bases in between. In germline, CDR1 is SGHRS, CDR2 YFSETQ.

The chain couples TRBV4-2 to TRBJ2-3, with 14 positions matching TRBD2. In germline, CDR1 is LGHNA, CDR2 YNFKEQ. V lost 3 bases and J lost 4; bases outside the gene matches: 9. This CDR3 has 18 residues. The CDR3 spells CASSQGLAGEGWADTQYF. Here the CDR3 DNA reads TGTGCCAGCAGCCAGGGACTAGCGGGAGAGGGATGGGCAGATACGCAGTATTTT.

The chain links TRBV21-1 to TRBJ2-3; the DNA was not compared with TRBD1, the D call given in the table. TRBV21-1 is designated a pseudogene. The CDR3 is 17 residues long. The chain's CDR3 is CASSKVCQGLGTDTQYF. CDR3 sequence (DNA): TGTGCCAGCAGCAAAGTTTGTCAGGGTTTGGGCACAGATACGCAGTATTTT.

The chain joins TRBV5-5 to TRBJ1-1; 7 bases line up with TRBD1. This CDR3 region has 15 residues. The J segment lost 3 bases and the V segment lost 3 bases, leaving 8 bases of the junction unmatched. Germline V lookup: CDR1 SGHKS, CDR2 YYEKEE (reference sequence). The CDR3, as DNA: TGTGCCAGCAGCTCATACAGGGGTGGGGACACTGAAGCTTTCTTT. Amino acid sequence: CASSSYRGGDTEAFF.

The chain joins TRBV14 to TRBJ1-2, with a tentative D call TRBD1 (5 bases). Trimming cost V 0 bases and J 8 bases, with 19 bases left between them. The CDR3 contains 16 residues. Germline assignment: CDR1 SGHDN and CDR2 FVKESK. CDR3 bases: TGTGCCAGCAGCCAAGAGCGGGACGCATCCCCTGAGGGCTACACCTTC. Translated: CASSQERDASPEGYTF.

The V and J genes are TRBV12-3 or TRBV12-4 and TRBJ2-3; D is possibly TRBD2 (6 bases). V was pared by 5 bases and J by 6 bases, with 6 bases between. The CDR3 is 11 amino acids. Here the CDR3 reads CASSAGDTQYF. The DNA of the CDR3 is TGTGCCAGCAGTGCGGGGGATACGCAGTATTTT.

This clone was picked up one time. The same CDR3 is also encoded by other DNA sequences in this sample. V and J are TRBV4-1 and TRBJ1-2; TRBD1 agrees at 7 bases. With V trimmed by 1 base and J by 4 bases, 3 bases remained unmatched. Germline assignment: CDR1 MGHRA and CDR2 YSYEKL. The CDR3 is 14 residues long. The CDR3 spells CASSQVDRVYGYTF. In DNA form, the CDR3 reads TGCGCCAGCAGCCAAGTTGACAGGGTCTATGGCTACACCTTC.

This clone was seen a single time. The V and J genes are TRBV27 and TRBJ1-1; D not resolved. This CDR3 is 13 amino acids long. Trimming pared 1 base from V and 0 bases from J, leaving 3 bases between. Per the germline V gene, CDR1 is MNHEY and CDR2 is SMNVEV (reference sequence). The CDR3 spells CASSLYMNTEAFF. In nucleotides, the CDR3 is TGTGCCAGCAGTTTATATATGAACACTGAAGCTTTCTTT.

The chain recombines TRBV3-1 (or the pseudogene TRBV3-2) with TRBJ1-3, with no clear D. Germline V gives CDR1 LGHDT, CDR2 YNNKEL (reference sequence). V was trimmed by 2 bases and J by 0 bases, leaving 11 bases between them. The CDR3 runs 16 residues. The CDR3 bases are TGTGCCAGCAGCCAATTGGGCAGCACCTCTGGAAACACCATATATTTT. Amino acids: CASSQLGSTSGNTIYF.

This rearrangement joins TRBV24-1 to TRBJ2-1; TRBD1 might be the D (5 bases). Deletions cut 5 bases from V and 0 bases from J, with 10 bases between. Per germline, CDR1 KGHDR and CDR2 SFDVKD. This CDR3 is built from 15 residues. DNA for the CDR3: TGTGCCACCAGTGGTGGGGCAAGCTCCTACAATGAGCAGTTCTTC. Translating it yields CATSGGASSYNEQFF.

The chain carries TRBV19 and TRBJ2-7; 8 bases are shared with TRBD1. The CDR3 contains 15 residues. Unmatched junction bases numbered 13, after V lost 5 bases and J lost 7 bases. Germline V CDR1 and CDR2: LNHDA, SQIVND (reference sequence). The CDR3 spells CASSFSGTGSWEQYF. Written as DNA, the CDR3 is TGTGCCAGTAGTTTCTCCGGGACAGGCTCTTGGGAGCAGTACTTC.

The chain carries TRBV4-1 and TRBJ2-7, with D uncertain. CDR3 length: 13 residues. V lost 4 bases, J lost 2 bases, and 9 bases lay in between. Germline V lookup: CDR1 MGHRA, CDR2 YSYEKL. In nucleotides, the CDR3 is TGCGCCAGCAGCCCCCCAACGGCCTACGAGCAGTACTTC. Its translation: CASSPPTAYEQYF.

This sequence joins TRBV29-1 and TRBJ1-2, with D possibly TRBD1 on 5 matching bases. This CDR3 is built from 15 residues. Trimming shortened V by 7 bases and J by 0 bases, and 18 bases separated the two germline ends. Germline V gene sequence: CDR1 SQVTM, CDR2 ANQGSEA. The CDR3 reads CSDSGTDPSNYGYTF. The CDR3 DNA follows: TGCAGCGACTCCGGGACTGACCCTTCTAACTATGGCTACACCTTC.

This chain joins TRBV4-1 and TRBJ2-7; D ambiguous. The germline CDR1 and CDR2 sequences are MGHRA and YSYEKL. Trimming took off 0 bases at V and 3 bases at J, with 6 bases between the two ends. The CDR3 length is 13 residues. DNA for the CDR3: TGCGCCAGCAGCCAAGATCGACACTACGAGCAGTACTTC. Residues: CASSQDRHYEQYF.

The rearrangement links TRBV2 to TRBJ2-2; possibly TRBD1 for D (6 bases). V was shortened by 5 bases and J by 4 bases, with 11 bases between the two germline ends. Germline lookup yields CDR1 SNHLY and CDR2 FYNNEI. The CDR3 covers 14 residues. The CDR3 loop is CASSLTGFTGELFF. CDR3 nucleotide sequence: TGTGCCAGCAGTCTAACAGGGTTCACCGGGGAGCTGTTTTTT.

The V and J genes are TRBV9 and TRBJ1-1, with a possible D match to TRBD1 (5 bases). Between the trimmed V and J ends, which lost 3 bases and 4 bases, there was a span of 10 bases. Germline CDR1 and CDR2: SGDLS and YYNGEE. The CDR3 consists of 13 residues. As DNA, the CDR3 is TGTGCCAGCAGCGGACAGACGTCCACTGAAGCTTTCTTT. It codes for CASSGQTSTEAFF.